This T cell receptor beta chain comes out of a study of regulatory T cells in long-lasting Graves disease (dated by TCRdb to the early 2020s). With regard to the full study: To count as having persistent Graves' disease, a patient had to have received antithyroid drug treatment for over 5 years with TSH receptor autoantibodies remaining persistently positive. This study used TCR sequencing and RNA sequencing of peripheral blood to compare persistent Graves' disease patients against newly diagnosed Graves' disease patients. The study took place in China and was registered as a clinical trial. In the clinical cohort, patients with persistent Graves' disease had used antithyroid drugs for an average of approximately eleven years. A total of roughly 33 samples underwent TCR sequencing: some 13 from persistent and some 20 from newly diagnosed Graves' disease patients.

Explained via the paper, the time point label denotes: persistent/refractory GD, antithyroid drugs over 5 years with positive TRAb. RNA was extracted from PBMCs in TRIzol for both TCR sequencing and RNA sequencing. The diagnosis of Graves' disease followed American Thyroid Association guidelines. Recruitment of patients was carried out at an endocrinology department in Xi'an, China. From each patient, 8 to 10 milliliters of peripheral blood was collected into an EDTA anticoagulant tube. Ficoll Paque Plus density gradient separation was used to isolate PBMCs, and no further T cell sorting was done. An Agilent 2100 Bioanalyzer and agarose gel were used to check RNA quality, and a NanoDrop 2000 was used to measure RNA concentration. V loses 6 bases of germline sequence and J loses 5 bases, and the interval between the two ends is 13 bases. The CDR3 sequence holds 13 residues, the cysteine and phenylalanine included. Only the CDR3 portion is preserved as DNA: 39 bases, with reading frame beginning at the first base. From the germline V gene, CDR1 is MDHEN and CDR2 is SYDVKM.

This clonotype was counted many times. Its antigen remains unidentified. Nothing much larger sits one base from this clone, and base qualities are not available. The research as a whole found: Preferential use of TRBV28, TRBJ1-2 and TRBJ2-5 was observed in persistent disease, whereas TRBV20-1 and TRBJ2-1 were favored in newly diagnosed disease. Only the TCR beta chain was sequenced and analyzed. Peripheral blood alone was examined, since thyroid tissue, which constituted the primary lesion, could not be accessed. As a limitation, the authors acknowledged that the small sample size may reduce accuracy. Persistent patients shared more public clonotypes among themselves (more than 2,500) than newly diagnosed patients did (about 1,000). Persistent Graves' disease patients showed lower TCR Shannon entropy and fewer highly expanded clones than newly diagnosed patients, suggesting clonal expansion.

Library prep was done by multiplex PCR. Reads for this sample came from an Illumina HiSeq 4000. CDR3 regions were amplified by Arm-PCR with iRepertoire HTBI primers to construct TCR beta libraries. PCR products were gel purified before sequencing. In the paper's pipeline: A total of 62 TRBV and some 15 TRBJ segments were identified across samples and were used for gene usage analysis of CDR3 amino acid clonotypes. Filtered high-quality paired reads were merged into contigs using COPE and FqMerger. BLAST was used to align contigs to the IMGT TRBV, TRBD and TRBJ reference genes, and CDR3 was defined following IMGT. Any clonotype with a frequency above 0.1% was classified as a highly expanded clone. Repertoire diversity was measured by Shannon entropy, and V-J evenness by the Gini coefficient. Clonotypes shared by more than one individual were considered public. Using fastp at Q25 and MiXCR, TCRdb reprocessed the public reads and kept productive beta chains. When rows share a CDR3 protein, they turn into one entry using the most common DNA and genes. Here the V and J calls rest on TCRdb's processing, not on the authors' analysis. The table for this sample lists 420,000 or so distinct CDR3 sequences; around 20% of them were counted only once. The ten biggest clones cover 26% of the sample.

The chain is assembled from TRBV28 and TRBJ2-5, with the D gene uncertain. This TCR was recovered from a female donor with Graves disease. The material sequenced was peripheral blood mononuclear cells (PBMCs), taken when the disease was refractory, from a patient treated with antithyroid drugs. DNA sequence: TGTGCCAGCAGAAAACGGGTGGGGGAGACCCAGTACTTC. Its translation is CASRKRVGETQYF.